These 3 T cell receptor beta chains came from one sample sequenced in a study of control samples from healthy donors and cancer patients. Produced via immunoSEQ multiplex PCR; TCRdb's table is partial and in-frame only. The sample includes 110,000 or so clones, approximately 87% seen only once; the top ten take around 10%. Input material: blood. These receptor sequences come from a man aged 25 to 40 in good health.

This clone showed up just once. The V and J genes are TRBV7-2 and TRBJ1-2; 12 bases match TRBD1. This CDR3 contains 16 residues. Per germline, CDR1 SGHTA and CDR2 FQGNSA. After removal of 4 bases from V and 4 bases from J, the junction contained 7 bases not matched to a gene. The CDR3 here is CASSSGQGAFVYGYTF. CDR3 DNA: TGTGCCAGCAGCTCGGGACAGGGGGCGTTTGTCTATGGCTACACCTTC. Based on the CDR3 plus reference TRBV7-2 and TRBJ1-2, the full variable domain is GAGVSQSPSNKVTEKGKDVELRCDPISGHTALYWYRQSLGQGLEFLIYFQGNSAPDKSGLPSDRFSAERTGGSVSTLTIQRTQQEDSAVYLCASSSGQGAFVYGYTFGSGTRLTVV.

This clone was counted once. This chain uses TRBV10-3 with TRBJ1-1; TRBD1 might be the D (6 bases). The CDR3 runs 12 residues. Looked up from germline, CDR1 is ENHRY and CDR2 is SYGVKD. Trimming removed 6 bases from V and 8 bases from J, with 13 bases in between. The CDR3 nucleotides are TGTGCCATCAGGAGAGGGGGTATCGAAGCTTTCTTT. Translation: CAIRRGGIEAFF.

This rearrangement joins TRBV5-4 to TRBJ1-2; no clear D. This CDR3 has 13 amino acids. V was trimmed by 5 bases and J by 4 bases, leaving 12 bases between them. Per the germline V gene, CDR1 is SGHNT and CDR2 is YYREEE (reference sequence). The CDR3 DNA is TGTGCCAGCAGGGCGGGTTTCCCCTATGGCTACACCTTC. Translation: CASRAGFPYGYTF.